Following are 17 T cell receptor beta chains from one sample sequenced in a study of regulatory T cells in long-lasting Graves disease. Researchers made TCR beta libraries by using iRepertoire HTBI primers and running Arm-PCR on CDR3 regions. A single record per CDR3 protein comes from TCRdb applying MiXCR to the multiplex PCR reads. The sample has about 400,000 distinct CDR3 sequences, less than 25% seen once. Time point in this sample: persistent/refractory GD, antithyroid drugs over 5 years with positive TRAb. The authors made the TCR library using RNA they extracted from PBMCs. Sequenced here: peripheral blood mononuclear cells (PBMCs), sampled when the disease was refractory, from a patient treated with antithyroid drugs. These receptors were collected from a female donor with Graves disease.

This clonotype was seen ten or more times. The rearrangement uses TRBV27 and TRBJ1-2; D call uncertain. Germline assignment: CDR1 MNHEY and CDR2 SMNVEV (reference sequence). The CDR3 runs 13 residues. Deletions cut 5 bases from V and 6 bases from J, with 13 bases between. CDR3: CASSPGVSDGYTF. The CDR3 DNA sequence: TGTGCCAGCAGTCCGGGCGTATCCGATGGCTACACCTTC.

This clonotype was seen ten or more times. The chain couples TRBV28 to TRBJ1-1; tentatively, D is TRBD1 (6 bases). The V end lost 3 bases, the J end lost 10 bases, and 12 bases lay between the germline ends. The CDR3 consists of 12 residues. CDR1 and CDR2 (germline): MDHEN, SYDVKM. The CDR3 DNA is TGTGCCAGCAGTTTTGGGGGGGCGCGAGCTTTCTTT. Translating gives CASSFGGARAFF. Combining the CDR3 with reference TRBV28 and TRBJ1-1 gives the whole variable domain DVKVTQSSRYLVKRTGEKVFLECVQDMDHENMFWYRQDPGLGLRLIYFSYDVKMKEKGDIPEGYSVSREKKERFSLILESASTNQTSMYLCASSFGGARAFFGQGTRLTVV.

This clonotype was seen repeatedly, ten times or more. The chain has TRBV12-3 or TRBV12-4 and TRBJ1-1, with TRBD1 identical over 11 bases. The J segment lost 11 bases and the V segment lost 6 bases, leaving 11 bases of the junction unmatched. The CDR3 runs to 14 residues. CDR3 sequence reads: CASSRTGQGATAFF. The CDR3, as DNA: TGTGCCAGCAGCCGTACCGGACAGGGGGCCACCGCTTTCTTT.

This clonotype was observed at least ten times. The chain has TRBV6-1 and TRBJ2-5; TRBD1 matches 9 bases. This CDR3 is built from 16 residues. Germline lookup yields CDR1 MNHNS and CDR2 SASEGT. Trimming removed 6 bases from V and 5 bases from J; junction bases left unmatched: 13. The CDR3 reads CASRVQGQGLGETQYF. CDR3 coding DNA: TGTGCCAGCAGGGTACAGGGACAGGGTCTGGGGGAGACCCAGTACTTC.

The table lists this clonotype with a few counts. The chain links TRBV20-1 to TRBJ2-5; perhaps TRBD2 as D (6 bases). This CDR3 region has 13 residues. Per the germline V gene, CDR1 is DFQATT and CDR2 is SNEGSKA (reference sequence). Trimming left V 3 bases short and J 2 bases short, with 10 bases between. This CDR3 is CSARRGLQETQYF. CDR3 in DNA: TGCAGTGCTAGGAGGGGACTTCAAGAGACCCAGTACTTC.

V usage is TRBV29-1 and J usage is TRBJ2-7; D not certain. Germline lookup yields CDR1 SQVTM and CDR2 ANQGSEA. This CDR3 contains 13 residues. V was clipped by 1 base and J by 2 bases, with 9 bases between them. The CDR3 region has the DNA TGCAGCGTTGAAGGGGCGGTAACCTACGAGCAGTACTTC. Protein sequence: CSVEGAVTYEQYF.

This clonotype came up a few times. The V call is TRBV12-3 or TRBV12-4, the J call TRBJ2-7; D remains ambiguous. The CDR3 has 14 residues. V was trimmed by 3 bases and J by 5 bases, leaving 14 bases between them. The CDR3 loop reads CASSFDWQAHEQYF. DNA of the CDR3: TGTGCCAGCAGTTTTGATTGGCAGGCCCACGAGCAGTACTTC.

This clonotype was picked up many times. The rearrangement joins TRBV12-3 or TRBV12-4 to TRBJ1-5; TRBD1 might be the D (6 bases). This CDR3 region has 16 residues. V shed 1 base and J shed 6 bases, with 16 bases lying between them. CDR3 amino acids: CASSLGGQAARQPQHF. The CDR3 DNA follows: TGTGCCAGCAGTTTAGGGGGGCAGGCCGCACGTCAGCCCCAGCATTTT.

Only a few counts were recorded for this clonotype. The V call is TRBV6-1, the J call TRBJ2-7, with TRBD1 matching over 7 bases. The CDR3 is 14 residues long. The germline V gene encodes CDR1 MNHNS and CDR2 SASEGT. J was trimmed by 5 bases and V by 5 bases; bases with no gene match: 9. The CDR3 protein is CASSRGRPGDEQYF. The CDR3 coding sequence is TGTGCCAGCAGTAGGGGGCGGCCCGGGGACGAGCAGTACTTC.

A few counts support this clonotype. The chain carries TRBV7-9 and TRBJ2-3; D unresolved. V gave up 5 bases and J gave up 2 bases, with 11 bases separating them. CDR3 size: 14 residues. Germline V gene sequence: CDR1 SEHNR, CDR2 FQNEAQ (reference sequence). CDR3 DNA sequence: TGTGCCAGCAGCGCTACGTTGGACACAGATACGCAGTATTTT. It translates to CASSATLDTDTQYF. Complete variable domain (other parts from reference TRBV7-9 and TRBJ2-3): DTGVSQNPRHKITKRGQNVTFRCDPISEHNRLYWYRQTLGQGPEFLTYFQNEAQLEKSRLLSDRFSAERPKGSFSTLEIQRTEQGDSAMYLCASSATLDTDTQYFGPGTRLTVL.

This clonotype came up a few times. In DNA, the CDR3 is TGCAGCGCTGTTGGGACAGGCCAAGAGACCCAGTACTTC. Its protein is CSAVGTGQETQYF. The rearrangement uses TRBV29-1 and TRBJ2-5, with 8 bases identical to TRBD1. The CDR3 spans 13 residues. With 7 bases clipped from V and 1 base from J, the junction kept 5 bases outside the gene matches. CDR1 is SQVTM and CDR2 is ANQGSEA in the germline V gene.

This clonotype occurred many times. The gene calls are TRBV2 and TRBJ1-2; D is uncertain. The CDR3 contains 12 residues. V lost 7 bases and J lost 8, with 14 bases in between. The germline CDR1 and CDR2 sequences are SNHLY and FYNNEI. In DNA form, the CDR3 reads TGTGCCAGCAAGTACACGGGCGACGGCTACACCTTC. The encoded protein is CASKYTGDGYTF.

Of note for this clonotype: The conserved phenylalanine or tryptophan normally closing the CDR3 is absent here, so this likely arose from a read error. The V and J genes are TRBV20-1 and TRBJ2-1, with TRBD2 matching over 7 bases. In germline, CDR1 is DFQATT, CDR2 SNEGSKA (reference sequence). V was clipped by 1 base and J by 3 bases; unmatched bases: 3. This CDR3 is built from 14 residues. CDR3 sequence: CSARVREFYNEQFL. For the CDR3, the DNA is TGCAGTGCTAGAGTGCGGGAGTTCTACAATGAGCAGTTCCTC.

This clonotype has only a few counts. V is TRBV19 and J is TRBJ1-5, with TRBD1 as a possible D gene (6 bases). Germline V CDR1 and CDR2: LNHDA, SQIVND (reference sequence). Trimming stripped 6 bases from V and 2 bases from J, with 20 bases between. The CDR3 loop spans 17 amino acids. The CDR3 DNA follows: TGTGCCAGTAGCCGTCCCACAGGGACGCCGGGCAATCAGCCCCAGCATTTT. It translates to CASSRPTGTPGNQPQHF.

The chain is built from TRBV3-2 and TRBJ2-6. TRBV3-2 is a documented pseudogene. The CDR3 runs 18 residues. The CDR3 nucleotides read TGTGCCAGCAGTCTAGGACGTCTCCAGAGCTCTGGGGCCAACGTCCTGACTTTC. Translating gives CASSLGRLQSSGANVLTF.

This chain connects TRBV7-6 to TRBJ2-7, with a possible D match to TRBD2 (6 bases). The CDR3 totals 15 residues. Trimming took off 1 base at V and 2 bases at J, with 12 bases between the two ends. Per the germline V gene, CDR1 is SGHVS and CDR2 is FNYEAQ. CDR3 protein: CASSLGGTGTYEQYF. CDR3 DNA sequence: TGTGCCAGCAGCTTAGGAGGGACTGGAACCTACGAGCAGTACTTC.

The chain combines TRBV20-1 with TRBJ1-1; maybe TRBD1 (5 bases). Trimming removed 5 bases from V and 2 bases from J, with 12 bases in between. The CDR3 covers 13 residues. Germline loops: CDR1 DFQATT, CDR2 SNEGSKA (reference sequence). The CDR3 is CSAFDSPNTEAFF. CDR3 coding DNA: TGCAGTGCTTTCGACAGCCCTAACACTGAAGCTTTCTTT.